This is a list of T cell receptor beta chains from one sample in a study of long-term antiretroviral therapy in people with HIV. Assay used: immunoSEQ multiplex PCR; TCRdb lists only in-frame clones, some missing. The sample lists 15,000 or so clones, almost 90% occurring once. Specimen: unsorted PBMCs, collected more than 2.2 years before starting antiretroviral therapy. The receptors stem from a woman aged 25 to 39 with HIV. The CDR3 runs from the conserved cysteine through the conserved F or W. A D gene is named only where the DNA matches it firmly. The size field is filled for only some rows; it gives once, few, many or a size class.

clone_size j_call cdr3_length d_call v_call cdr3_aa cdr3_nt
NA TRBJ2-2 13 NA TRBV2 CASSPEGTGELFF TGTGCCAGCAGCCCGGAGGGGACCGGGGAGCTGTTTTTT
NA TRBJ2-5 13 NA TRBV29-1 CSVPRDVQETQYF TGCAGCGTTCCCCGGGACGTTCAAGAGACCCAGTACTTC
NA TRBJ1-1 15 NA TRBV6-6 CASSQPGDVNTEAFF TGTGCCAGCAGTCAACCGGGGGATGTGAACACTGAAGCTTTCTTT
NA TRBJ2-7 13 NA TRBV6-6 CASTDTDSYEQYF TGTGCCAGCACGGATACGGACAGCTACGAGCAGTACTTC
NA TRBJ2-5 16 TRBD2 TRBV5-1 CASSLVLAGGQETQYF TGCGCCAGCAGCTTGGTCCTAGCGGGGGGGCAAGAGACCCAGTACTTC
few TRBJ1-2 13 NA TRBV10-3 CAIRTQGAYGYTF TGTGCCATCAGAACACAGGGAGCCTATGGCTACACCTTC
NA TRBJ2-2 12 NA TRBV9 CASSVDTGELFF TGTGCCAGCAGCGTAGACACCGGGGAGCTGTTTTTT
NA TRBJ2-3 17 TRBD2 TRBV18 CASSPQGLASGTDTQYF TGTGCCAGCTCACCCCAGGGACTAGCGTCTGGCACAGATACGCAGTATTTT
NA TRBJ2-5 13 NA TRBV4-1 CASSQASSETQYF TGCGCCAGCAGCCAAGCTAGCTCCGAGACCCAGTACTTC
NA TRBJ2-5 13 NA TRBV29-1 CSVTVVAIQTQYF TGCAGCGTTACCGTAGTAGCGATACAGACCCAGTACTTC
NA TRBJ1-6 18 NA TRBV4-3 CASSQDWDRVSYNSPLHF TGCGCCAGCAGCCAAGATTGGGACCGGGTTTCCTATAATTCACCCCTCCACTTT
few TRBJ1-2 14 NA TRBV14 CASSLFQGNYGYTF TGTGCCAGCAGCCTCTTCCAGGGTAACTATGGCTACACCTTC
once TRBJ1-1 14 TRBD1 TRBV6-6 CASRGQGYDTEAFF TGTGCCAGCAGGGGACAGGGGTACGACACTGAAGCTTTCTTT
NA TRBJ1-2 11 NA TRBV19 CASSIGGGYTF TGTGCCAGTAGTATAGGGGGAGGCTACACCTTC
NA TRBJ1-1 14 NA TRBV27 CASSLVGGGPEAFF TGTGCCAGCAGTTTAGTCGGGGGCGGCCCTGAAGCTTTCTTT
few TRBJ1-3 15 NA TRBV13 CASSWGLGSGNTIYF TGTGCCAGCAGCTGGGGACTGGGCTCTGGAAACACCATATATTTT
NA TRBJ1-3 16 NA TRBV7-2 CASNSLDSGVGNTIYF TGTGCCAGCAACTCCCTCGATTCAGGGGTCGGAAACACCATATATTTT